Each of the 27 T cell receptor beta chains below was sequenced from the same sample in a study of control samples from healthy donors and cancer patients. TCRdb's table, derived via immunoSEQ multiplex PCR, lists solely in-frame clones and lacks some. This sample has tens of thousands of clones, with roughly 89% found just once. The source material was PBMCs. These receptors all come from a woman aged 60-75 years with head and neck cancer.

J is TRBJ2-7 and V is TRBV10-3, with 9 bases matching TRBD2. CDR3 size: 15 residues. Germline V gene data show CDR1 as ENHRY and CDR2 as SYGVKD. The V segment lost 2 bases and the J segment 4 bases; nucleotides outside the gene matches: 6. The CDR3 DNA reads as TGTGCCATCAGTGAGACCGGGACTAGCAGTTACGAGCAGTACTTC. This sequence encodes CAISETGTSSYEQYF.

The chain carries TRBV3-1 (or the pseudogene TRBV3-2) and TRBJ2-7, with D hard to call. Germline CDR1 and CDR2: LGHDT and YNNKEL (reference sequence). The CDR3 extends over 14 amino acids. Between the trimmed V and J ends, which lost 4 bases and 0 bases, there was a span of 10 bases. The DNA of the CDR3 is TGTGCCAGCAGCCGCAGCGCGTACTCCTACGAGCAGTACTTC. Translation gives CASSRSAYSYEQYF.

This chain uses TRBV29-1 with TRBJ2-2; TRBD1 aligns across 7 bases. This CDR3 region has 14 residues. V shed 6 bases and J 0 bases; nucleotides not matched to a gene: 4. Germline V CDR1 and CDR2: SQVTM, ANQGSEA. As DNA, the CDR3 is TGCAGCGTGGCCGGGACAGCGAACACCGGGGAGCTGTTTTTT. This sequence encodes CSVAGTANTGELFF.

This chain connects TRBV4-1 to TRBJ2-3; D is unclear. V dropped 1 base and J dropped 5 bases, with 10 bases sitting between them. This CDR3 is 14 amino acids long. Germline V gives CDR1 MGHRA, CDR2 YSYEKL. CDR3: CASSQVLVVDTQYF. The CDR3 bases are TGCGCCAGCAGCCAAGTACTGGTTGTAGATACGCAGTATTTT.

The chain is built from TRBV18 and TRBJ2-5; D is perhaps TRBD2 (6 bases). This CDR3 comprises 14 residues. Trimming removed 3 bases from V and 1 base from J, with 9 bases in between. The germline CDR1 and CDR2 sequences are KGHSH and LQKENI. CDR3 in amino acids: CASSPLTSQETQYF. The CDR3 DNA follows: TGTGCCAGCTCACCCTTGACTAGCCAAGAGACCCAGTACTTC.

The rearrangement joins TRBV5-1 to TRBJ1-3; D is uncertain. Trimming removed 3 bases from V and 4 bases from J, with 8 bases in between. This CDR3 spans 13 amino acids. Germline V CDR1 and CDR2: SGHRS, YFSETQ. DNA for the CDR3: TGCGCCAGCAGCTATGGGTCAGGAAACACCATATATTTT. This codes for CASSYGSGNTIYF.

The chain employs TRBV11-2 and TRBJ2-7; the D is unclear. Between the trimmed V and J ends, which lost 1 base and 0 bases, there was a span of 19 bases. This CDR3 contains 18 residues. CDR1 and CDR2 (germline): SGHAT, FQNNGV. This CDR3 is CASSLGRGLKLSSYEQYF. CDR3 in DNA: TGTGCCAGCAGCTTAGGGCGTGGCCTGAAACTTTCCTCCTACGAGCAGTACTTC.

The chain joins TRBV5-8 to TRBJ1-2; no reliable D call. This CDR3 is built from 16 residues. CDR1 and CDR2 (germline): SGHTS, YDEGEE. V lost 1 base to trimming and J lost 1 base, with 14 bases between them. CDR3 region: CASSLLSVTINYGYTF. As DNA, the CDR3 is TGTGCCAGCAGCTTGTTGTCAGTAACTATTAACTATGGCTACACCTTC.

The rearrangement links TRBV11-2 to TRBJ1-3; 7 bases agree with TRBD1. CDR3 length: 15 amino acids. Looked up from germline, CDR1 is SGHAT and CDR2 is FQNNGV. J gave up 1 base and V 3 bases, and 3 bases lay outside the gene matches. The CDR3, as DNA: TGTGCCAGCAGCTTTACAGGGGCTTCTGGAAACACCATATATTTT. It specifies CASSFTGASGNTIYF. Complete variable domain (other parts from reference TRBV11-2 and TRBJ1-3): EAGVAQSPRYKIIEKRQSVAFWCNPISGHATLYWYQQILGQGPKLLIQFQNNGVVDDSQLPKDRFSAERLKGVDSTLKIQPAKLEDSAVYLCASSFTGASGNTIYFGEGSWLTVV.

The chain recombines TRBV7-6 with TRBJ2-1, with TRBD1 matching 12 bases. The V gene's germline CDR1 is SGHVS and CDR2 FNYEAQ. CDR3 length: 14 residues. V lost 4 bases to trimming and J lost 12 bases; unmatched junction nucleotides: 7. CDR3 in DNA: TGTGCCAGCAGCTCCAGGGGACAGGGGGCCGTGCAGTTCTTC. Translating gives CASSSRGQGAVQFF.

This chain joins TRBV2 and TRBJ2-1, with D possibly being TRBD2 (5 bases). This CDR3 is 15 amino acids long. Per the germline V gene, CDR1 is SNHLY and CDR2 is FYNNEI. V gave up 7 bases and J gave up 4 bases, with 17 bases separating them. The CDR3 spells CASTLGLAMYNEQFF. The CDR3, as DNA: TGTGCCAGCACCCTAGGGCTAGCTATGTACAATGAGCAGTTCTTC.

The chain has TRBV9 and TRBJ2-3, with D uncertain. This CDR3 has 15 amino acids. Germline CDR1 SGDLS, CDR2 YYNGEE. V was shortened by 2 bases and J by 4 bases, with 14 bases between the two germline ends. The CDR3 DNA reads as TGTGCCAGCAGCGTTACGTTGAGTGGGGCAGATACGCAGTATTTT. It is translated as CASSVTLSGADTQYF.

This chain joins TRBV15 and TRBJ2-3, with TRBD1 matching over 9 bases. Losses at the gene ends were 1 base for V and 3 bases for J; bases not matched to a gene: 2. The CDR3 length is 15 residues. Germline V CDR1 and CDR2: LNHNV, YYDKDF (reference sequence). CDR3 in amino acids: CATSRVGTGTDTQYF. In nucleotides, the CDR3 is TGTGCCACCAGCAGAGTGGGGACAGGGACAGATACGCAGTATTTT.

The V call is TRBV5-6, the J call TRBJ1-2; D is perhaps TRBD1 (5 bases). The CDR3 totals 16 residues. Germline assignment: CDR1 SGHDT and CDR2 YYEEEE. V lost 2 bases to trimming and J lost 3 bases, with 17 bases between them. The CDR3 nucleotides are TGTGCCAGCAGCTTTATGGGAGCAGGGCGGGACTATGGCTACACCTTC. Its translation is CASSFMGAGRDYGYTF.

This rearrangement joins TRBV6-5 to TRBJ2-1; 7 bases map to TRBD2. CDR1 and CDR2 (germline): MNHEY, SVGAGI. Losses at the gene ends were 0 bases for V and 7 bases for J; bases not matched to a gene: 3. This CDR3 spans 14 amino acids. CDR3 in DNA: TGTGCCAGCAGTTACTCGTGGACTAGTAATGAGCAGTTCTTC. Translated: CASSYSWTSNEQFF.

The genes are TRBV28 and TRBJ2-5; perhaps TRBD2 as D (5 bases). Germline-derived CDR1 and CDR2 are MDHEN and SYDVKM. The ends were cut back, 6 bases at V and 5 bases at J, with 10 bases in the middle. The CDR3 is 12 residues long. The DNA for the CDR3 is TGTGCCAGCAGGGAGTTAGCGGAGACCCAGTACTTC. Its translation is CASRELAETQYF.

The chain recombines TRBV27 with TRBJ2-3; no reliable D call. CDR3 length equals 14 residues. V lost 5 bases, J lost 0 bases, and 9 bases lay in between. Germline CDR1 and CDR2: MNHEY and SMNVEV (reference sequence). The CDR3 DNA sequence: TGTGCCAGCAGTACTTTGGAAAGCACAGATACGCAGTATTTT. It codes for CASSTLESTDTQYF.

The rearrangement links TRBV11-2 to TRBJ2-1, with 8 bases lining up with TRBD2. With 1 base clipped from V and 8 bases from J, the junction kept 7 bases outside the gene matches. This CDR3 spans 15 amino acids. Germline assignment: CDR1 SGHAT and CDR2 FQNNGV. CDR3 loop: CASSLGRTSSHEQFF. In nucleotides, the CDR3 is TGTGCCAGCAGCTTAGGAAGGACTAGCTCCCATGAGCAGTTCTTC.

The genes are TRBV19 and TRBJ2-2; 7 nucleotides match TRBD1. The germline V gene encodes CDR1 LNHDA and CDR2 SQIVND (reference sequence). With 1 base clipped from V and 4 bases from J, the junction kept 6 bases outside the gene matches. The CDR3 runs 16 residues. CDR3 in amino acids: CASSIAPTGTTGELFF. The CDR3 nucleotides are TGTGCCAGTAGTATAGCCCCGACAGGGACCACCGGGGAGCTGTTTTTT. Combining the CDR3 with reference TRBV19 and TRBJ2-2 gives the whole variable domain DGGITQSPKYLFRKEGQNVTLSCEQNLNHDAMYWYRQDPGQGLRLIYYSQIVNDFQKGDIAEGYSVSREKKESFPLTVTSAQKNPTAFYLCASSIAPTGTTGELFFGEGSRLTVL.

The chain carries TRBV6-5 and TRBJ2-2; the match to TRBD1 covers 7 bases. The CDR3 spans 16 residues. Looked up from germline, CDR1 is MNHEY and CDR2 is SVGAGI. After removal of 0 bases from V and 2 bases from J, the junction contained 3 bases not matched to a gene. CDR3 nucleotide sequence: TGTGCCAGCAGTTACTCGGGACAGACAAACACCGGGGAGCTGTTTTTT. The encoded protein is CASSYSGQTNTGELFF.

This chain joins TRBV19 and TRBJ2-7, with D perhaps TRBD1 or TRBD2 (6 bases each). Deletions cut 4 bases from V and 5 bases from J, with 18 bases between. There are 15 residues in the CDR3. Germline V CDR1 and CDR2: LNHDA, SQIVND (reference sequence). The CDR3 DNA sequence: TGTGCCAGTAGTACCTCAGGGGACTCCCCTAACGAGCAGTACTTC. Translated, it gives CASSTSGDSPNEQYF.

The V call is TRBV28, the J call TRBJ1-4; D is undetermined. Trimming stripped 5 bases from V and 11 bases from J, with 12 bases between. Germline V gives CDR1 MDHEN, CDR2 SYDVKM. The length of the CDR3 is 12 residues. CDR3 loop: CASSAFKGKLFF. Here the CDR3 DNA reads TGTGCCAGCAGTGCCTTTAAAGGTAAACTGTTTTTT.

The V call is TRBV9, the J call TRBJ1-6; perhaps TRBD1 as D (5 bases). Deletions cut 0 bases from V and 6 bases from J, with 10 bases between. CDR3 size: 15 residues. Germline lookup yields CDR1 SGDLS and CDR2 YYNGEE. CDR3 bases: TGTGCCAGCAGCGTAGCCGTAGGGACTAATTCACCCCTCCACTTT. It encodes CASSVAVGTNSPLHF.

The chain couples TRBV7-3 to TRBJ1-1, with TRBD1 identical over 8 bases. Germline V gene sequence: CDR1 SGHTA, CDR2 FQGTGA. The V and J ends lost 5 bases and 3 bases, in that order; junction bases with no gene match: 2. The CDR3 runs 13 residues. In DNA, the CDR3 is TGTGCCAGCAGCATGGACAGGGACACTGAAGCTTTCTTT. Translation gives CASSMDRDTEAFF.

CDR3 in amino acids: CASSQGTGGLNIQYF. The CDR3 bases are TGTGCCAGCAGCCAAGGGACAGGGGGCTTAAACATTCAGTACTTC. The chain couples TRBV3-1 (or the pseudogene TRBV3-2) to TRBJ2-4; 11 positions agree with TRBD1. With 1 base clipped from V and 6 bases from J, the junction kept 2 bases outside the gene matches. The germline V gene has CDR1 LGHDT and CDR2 YNNKEL (reference sequence). CDR3 length: 15 amino acids.

The CDR3 DNA follows: TGTGCCAGCAGCCAACAGGCCGGGACGGCGGGAAACACCATATATTTT. Protein sequence: CASSQQAGTAGNTIYF. The chain is built from TRBV3-1 (or the pseudogene TRBV3-2) and TRBJ1-3; D possibly corresponds to TRBD1 (5 bases). This CDR3 region has 16 residues. CDR1 and CDR2 (germline): LGHDT, YNNKEL (reference sequence). V shed 2 bases and J shed 4 bases, with 15 bases lying between them.

The J gene is TRBJ1-3, the V gene TRBV7-2; 7 bases line up with TRBD1. With 3 bases clipped from V and 4 bases from J, the junction kept 6 bases outside the gene matches. Germline CDR1 is SGHTA and CDR2 is FQGNSA. The CDR3 spans 15 residues. The CDR3 coding sequence is TGTGCCAGCAGCTTTGGGACAGCTGGGGGAAACACCATATATTTT. Translating it yields CASSFGTAGGNTIYF.